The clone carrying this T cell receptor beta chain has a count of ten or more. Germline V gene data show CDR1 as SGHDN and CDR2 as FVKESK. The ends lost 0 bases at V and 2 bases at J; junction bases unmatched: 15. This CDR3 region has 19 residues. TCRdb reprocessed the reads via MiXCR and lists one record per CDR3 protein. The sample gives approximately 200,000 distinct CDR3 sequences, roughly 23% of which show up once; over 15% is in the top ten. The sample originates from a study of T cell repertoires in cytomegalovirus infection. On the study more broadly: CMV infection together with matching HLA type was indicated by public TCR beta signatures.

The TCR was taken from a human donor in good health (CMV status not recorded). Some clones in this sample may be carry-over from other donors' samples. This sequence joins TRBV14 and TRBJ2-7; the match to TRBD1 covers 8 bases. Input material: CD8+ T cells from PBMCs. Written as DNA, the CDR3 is TGTGCCAGCAGCCAAGATTTTCCGGACAGGGAGGCTGTACCCTACGAGCAGTACTTC. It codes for CASSQDFPDREAVPYEQYF.